One and the same sample provided the 11 T cell receptor beta chains below, sequenced in a study of blood T cell repertoires in COVID-19. Profiling relied on immunoSEQ multiplex PCR, and the TCRdb table lists in-frame clones only, not all of them. Of 280,000 or so clones listed, 70% to 90% are singletons. Sequenced material: PBMCs or T cells enriched from blood (not recorded which). The receptors here all came from a man aged 30 to 45 who had recovered from COVID-19.

The V gene is TRBV10-3, the J gene TRBJ1-4; tentatively, D is TRBD1 (6 bases). This CDR3 comprises 17 residues. Between the trimmed V and J ends, which lost 0 bases and 8 bases, there was a span of 19 bases. Looked up from germline, CDR1 is ENHRY and CDR2 is SYGVKD. Here the CDR3 reads CAISESGREGEREKLFF. CDR3 sequence (DNA): TGTGCCATCAGTGAGTCGGGAAGAGAGGGGGAAAGAGAAAAACTGTTTTTT.

For the CDR3, the DNA is TGTGCCAGCAGCTCACGGGCGAACACCGGGGAGCTGTTTTTT. Translating gives CASSSRANTGELFF. The rearrangement uses TRBV9 and TRBJ2-2; D ambiguous. Looked up from germline, CDR1 is SGDLS and CDR2 is YYNGEE. This CDR3 spans 14 amino acids. Trimming left V 4 bases short and J 0 bases short, with 7 bases between.

This clone appeared once. The rearrangement uses TRBV7-3 and TRBJ2-1; D gene ambiguous. V was clipped by 2 bases and J by 4 bases, with 6 bases between them. The CDR3 runs to 13 residues. Germline V CDR1 and CDR2: SGHTA, FQGTGA. The CDR3 coding sequence is TGTGCCAGCAGCTTATCACAGTACAATGAGCAGTTCTTC. Amino acid sequence: CASSLSQYNEQFF.

The chain links TRBV7-9 to TRBJ1-4; TRBD1 agrees at 9 bases. The trim removed 6 bases at V and 5 bases at J, leaving 7 bases unmatched. The CDR3 spans 15 residues. Germline-derived CDR1 and CDR2 are SEHNR and FQNEAQ (reference sequence). Here the CDR3 reads CASRDPGQGNEKLFF. Written as DNA, the CDR3 is TGTGCCAGCAGGGACCCCGGACAGGGGAATGAAAAACTGTTTTTT.

The CDR3 sequence is CASSPGVGGNTEAFF. DNA for the CDR3: TGCGCCAGCAGCCCGGGGGTCGGGGGGAACACTGAAGCTTTCTTT. The chain employs TRBV5-1 and TRBJ1-1; D is perhaps TRBD1 (5 bases). Trimming cost V 4 bases and J 1 base, with 14 bases left between them. The CDR3 runs to 15 residues. The germline V gene encodes CDR1 SGHRS and CDR2 YFSETQ.

The chain has TRBV29-1 and TRBJ1-1; D is uncertain. CDR1 is SQVTM, CDR2 ANQGSEA, per germline. CDR3 length: 10 residues. V was clipped by 3 bases and J by 3 bases, with 2 bases between them. The CDR3 DNA follows: TGCAGCGTTGACTACACTGAAGCTTTCTTT. Amino acid sequence: CSVDYTEAFF.

V and J are TRBV5-5 and TRBJ2-7; D perhaps matches TRBD1 (6 bases). This CDR3 spans 13 amino acids. Germline V gene lookup returns CDR1 SGHKS and CDR2 YYEKEE (reference sequence). The V and J ends lost 3 bases and 1 base respectively, with 8 bases between them. CDR3 sequence (DNA): TGTGCCAGCAGCTATGGACAGTCCTACGAGCAGTACTTC. Protein sequence: CASSYGQSYEQYF.

This chain connects TRBV5-1 to TRBJ2-2; TRBD2 matches at 14 bases. Trimming removed 4 bases from V and 11 bases from J; junction bases left unmatched: 7. The germline V gene encodes CDR1 SGHRS and CDR2 YFSETQ. The CDR3 has 15 residues. CDR3 in amino acids: CASSTGTSGGLELFF. For the CDR3, the DNA is TGCGCCAGCAGCACTGGGACTAGCGGGGGCCTTGAGCTGTTTTTT.

This clone was detected only a few times. Here the CDR3 DNA reads TGTGCCAGCAGCTTAGCGGGGACTCGGTCCGAAGCTTTCTTT. Translation gives CASSLAGTRSEAFF. The genes are TRBV11-2 and TRBJ1-1; possibly TRBD1 for D (5 bases). Germline V gives CDR1 SGHAT, CDR2 FQNNGV. Trimming removed 1 base from V and 8 bases from J, with 14 bases in between. The CDR3 runs 14 residues. The full variable domain, with the rest looked up from reference TRBV11-2 and TRBJ1-1, is EAGVAQSPRYKIIEKRQSVAFWCNPISGHATLYWYQQILGQGPKLLIQFQNNGVVDDSQLPKDRFSAERLKGVDSTLKIQPAKLEDSAVYLCASSLAGTRSEAFFGQGTRLTVV.

The chain uses TRBV10-1 and TRBJ1-4; 9 bases are shared with TRBD1. Germline V gene data show CDR1 as WNHNN and CDR2 as SYGVQD (reference sequence). CDR3 size: 15 residues. The J segment lost 7 bases and the V segment lost 5 bases, leaving 8 bases of the junction unmatched. CDR3 in amino acids: CASSTGTGISEKLFF. DNA of the CDR3: TGCGCCAGCAGTACCGGGACAGGGATTTCTGAAAAACTGTTTTTT.

This clone came up once. V and J are TRBV27 and TRBJ2-5, with D possibly being TRBD1 (6 bases). CDR3 size: 17 residues. The germline gives CDR1 MNHEY, CDR2 SMNVEV (reference sequence). Trimming stripped 5 bases from V and 4 bases from J, with 23 bases between. The CDR3 region is CASSPYLDSVRGETQYF. The CDR3 DNA reads as TGTGCCAGCAGTCCTTACCTGGACAGTGTCCGGGGAGAGACCCAGTACTTC.